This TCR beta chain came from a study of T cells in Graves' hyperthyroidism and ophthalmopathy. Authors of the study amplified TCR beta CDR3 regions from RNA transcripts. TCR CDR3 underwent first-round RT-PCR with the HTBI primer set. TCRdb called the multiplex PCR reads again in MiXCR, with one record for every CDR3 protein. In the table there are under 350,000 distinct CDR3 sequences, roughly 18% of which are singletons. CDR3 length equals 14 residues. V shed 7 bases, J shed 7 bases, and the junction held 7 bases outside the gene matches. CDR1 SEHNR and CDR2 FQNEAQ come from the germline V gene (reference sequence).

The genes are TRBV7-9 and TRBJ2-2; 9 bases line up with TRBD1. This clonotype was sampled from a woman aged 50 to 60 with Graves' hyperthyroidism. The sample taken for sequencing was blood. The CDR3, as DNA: TGTGCCAGCAACGACAGGGGGACTATCGGGGAGCTGTTTTTT. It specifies CASNDRGTIGELFF.